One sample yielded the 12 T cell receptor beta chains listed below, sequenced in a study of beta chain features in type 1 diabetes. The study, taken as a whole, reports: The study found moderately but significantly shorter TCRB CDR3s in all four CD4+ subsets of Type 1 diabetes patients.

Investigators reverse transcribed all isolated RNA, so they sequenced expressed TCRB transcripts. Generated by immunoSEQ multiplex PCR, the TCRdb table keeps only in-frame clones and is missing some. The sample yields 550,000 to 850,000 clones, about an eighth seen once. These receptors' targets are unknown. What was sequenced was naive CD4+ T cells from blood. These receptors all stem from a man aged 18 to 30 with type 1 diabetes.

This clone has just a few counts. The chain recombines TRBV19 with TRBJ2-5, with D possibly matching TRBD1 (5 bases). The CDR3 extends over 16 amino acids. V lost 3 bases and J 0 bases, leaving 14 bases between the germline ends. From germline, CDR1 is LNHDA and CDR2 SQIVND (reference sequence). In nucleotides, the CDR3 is TGTGCCAGTAGTATGTTTTTGACAGCGAACCAAGAGACCCAGTACTTC. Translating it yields CASSMFLTANQETQYF. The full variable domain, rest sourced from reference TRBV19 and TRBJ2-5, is DGGITQSPKYLFRKEGQNVTLSCEQNLNHDAMYWYRQDPGQGLRLIYYSQIVNDFQKGDIAEGYSVSREKKESFPLTVTSAQKNPTAFYLCASSMFLTANQETQYFGPGTRLLVL.

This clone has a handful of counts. CDR3 sequence: CSVRDRSGGPGFVLQYF. CDR3 nucleotides: TGCAGCGTTCGAGATCGAAGCGGGGGGCCGGGATTTGTCCTTCAGTACTTC. The genes are TRBV29-1 and TRBJ2-4, with 9 bases lining up with TRBD2. V shed 5 bases and J 11 bases; nucleotides not matched to a gene: 22. Per the germline V gene, CDR1 is SQVTM and CDR2 is ANQGSEA. The CDR3 consists of 17 residues.

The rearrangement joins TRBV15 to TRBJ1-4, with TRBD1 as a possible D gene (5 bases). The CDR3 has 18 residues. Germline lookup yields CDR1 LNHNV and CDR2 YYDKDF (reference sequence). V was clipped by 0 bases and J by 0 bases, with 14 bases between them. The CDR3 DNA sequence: TGTGCCACCAGCAGAGATCGGGGGACCGAGACAACTAATGAAAAACTGTTTTTT. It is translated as CATSRDRGTETTNEKLFF.

As DNA, the CDR3 is TGTGCCAGCAGTCTACGACAGGGGGAGCAGTACTTC. Translation gives CASSLRQGEQYF. The chain joins TRBV27 to TRBJ2-7, with 8 nucleotides matching TRBD1. This CDR3 region has 12 residues. V trimming: 5 bases; J trimming: 7 bases; junction bases outside the gene matches: 4. Germline V gene sequence: CDR1 MNHEY, CDR2 SMNVEV (reference sequence).

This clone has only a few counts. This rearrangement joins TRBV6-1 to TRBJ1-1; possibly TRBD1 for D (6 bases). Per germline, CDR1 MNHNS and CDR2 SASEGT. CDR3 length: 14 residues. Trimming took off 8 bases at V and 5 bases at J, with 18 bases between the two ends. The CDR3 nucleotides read TGTGCCAGCTTGTACAGGGAACTTATGACTGAAGCTTTCTTT. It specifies CASLYRELMTEAFF.

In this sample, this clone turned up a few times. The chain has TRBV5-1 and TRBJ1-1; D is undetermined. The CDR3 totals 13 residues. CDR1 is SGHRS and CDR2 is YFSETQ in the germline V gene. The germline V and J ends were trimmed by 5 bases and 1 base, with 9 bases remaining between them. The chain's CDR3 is CASSYGENTEAFF. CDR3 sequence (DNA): TGCGCCAGCAGTTATGGAGAGAACACTGAAGCTTTCTTT.

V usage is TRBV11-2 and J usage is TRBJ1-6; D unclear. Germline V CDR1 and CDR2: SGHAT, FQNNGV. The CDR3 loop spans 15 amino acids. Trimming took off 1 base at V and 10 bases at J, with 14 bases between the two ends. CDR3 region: CASSLAGRLGSPLHF. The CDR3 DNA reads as TGTGCCAGCAGCTTAGCAGGCAGGTTAGGGTCACCCCTCCACTTT.

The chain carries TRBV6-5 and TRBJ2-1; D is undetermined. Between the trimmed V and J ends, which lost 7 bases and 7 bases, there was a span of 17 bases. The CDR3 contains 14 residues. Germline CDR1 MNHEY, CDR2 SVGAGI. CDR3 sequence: CASTPARSGNEQFF. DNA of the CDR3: TGTGCCAGCACCCCCGCGAGGTCCGGGAATGAGCAGTTCTTC.

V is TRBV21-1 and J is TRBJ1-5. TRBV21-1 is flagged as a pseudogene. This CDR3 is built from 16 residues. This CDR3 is CASSNWEINSNQPQHF. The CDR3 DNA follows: TGTGCCAGCAGCAATTGGGAGATCAATAGCAATCAGCCCCAGCATTTT.

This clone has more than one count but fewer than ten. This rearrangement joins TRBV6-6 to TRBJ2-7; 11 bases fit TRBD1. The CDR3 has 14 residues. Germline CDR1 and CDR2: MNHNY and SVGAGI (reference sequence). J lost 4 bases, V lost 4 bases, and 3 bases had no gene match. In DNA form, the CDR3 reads TGTGCCAGCAGTTGGACAGGGGGCGAGTACGAGCAGTACTTC. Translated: CASSWTGGEYEQYF.

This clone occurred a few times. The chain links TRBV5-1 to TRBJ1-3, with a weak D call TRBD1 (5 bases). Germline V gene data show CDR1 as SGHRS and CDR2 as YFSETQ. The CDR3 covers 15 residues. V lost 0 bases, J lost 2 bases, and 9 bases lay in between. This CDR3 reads CASSLEAGPGNTIYF. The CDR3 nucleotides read TGCGCCAGCAGCTTGGAGGCGGGACCTGGAAACACCATATATTTT.

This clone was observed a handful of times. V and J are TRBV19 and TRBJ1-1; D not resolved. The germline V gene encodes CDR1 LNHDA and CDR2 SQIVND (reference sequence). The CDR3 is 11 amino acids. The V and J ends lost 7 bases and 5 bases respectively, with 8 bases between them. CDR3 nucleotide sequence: TGTGCCAGTACCATGGGGACTGAAGCTTTCTTT. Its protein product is CASTMGTEAFF.